Below are 21 T cell receptor beta chains sequenced from a single sample in a study of T-cell memory formation after mild COVID-19. TCRdb re-called the 5' RACE reads with MiXCR, one entry per CDR3 protein. This sample has fewer than 150,000 distinct CDR3 sequences, with about 20% found just once. Sequencing was done on a sample of PBMCs or a T cell subset sorted from them (not recorded which). These receptors were taken from a man between 18 and 35 years old who had mild COVID-19 (a few samples of this study predate the infection). Cell type and time point are not known.

This clonotype occurred many times. The chain couples TRBV7-2 to TRBJ1-2; 9 bases line up with TRBD1. Germline loops: CDR1 SGHTA, CDR2 FQGNSA. V dropped 5 bases and J dropped 5; count of bases not matched to a gene: 12. This CDR3 region has 16 residues. CDR3 residues: CASSPAGTGKRYGYTF. The DNA for the CDR3 is TGTGCCAGCAGCCCAGCCGGGACAGGGAAGAGGTATGGCTACACCTTC.

The table lists this clonotype with many counts. The chain uses TRBV9 and TRBJ1-1; 7 nucleotides align to TRBD1. V dropped 4 bases and J dropped 4; count of bases not matched to a gene: 7. CDR1 and CDR2 (germline): SGDLS, YYNGEE. The CDR3 runs to 14 residues. As DNA, the CDR3 is TGTGCCAGCAGCCTTACAGGGGTTCGCACTGAAGCTTTCTTT. This codes for CASSLTGVRTEAFF.

This CDR3 is CASSPGQATGELFF. CDR3 nucleotide sequence: TGCGCCAGCAGCCCGGGACAGGCCACCGGGGAGCTGTTTTTT. The V and J genes are TRBV5-1 and TRBJ2-2; 8 bases line up with TRBD1. Germline CDR1 SGHRS, CDR2 YFSETQ. V was clipped by 4 bases and J by 4 bases; unmatched bases: 3. The length of the CDR3 is 14 residues.

This clonotype was seen a few times. The chain couples TRBV7-9 to TRBJ1-2, with D perhaps TRBD1 (5 bases). V dropped 7 bases and J dropped 1 base, with 13 bases sitting between them. The CDR3 runs to 14 residues. The germline CDR1 and CDR2 sequences are SEHNR and FQNEAQ (reference sequence). DNA of the CDR3: TGTGCCAGCACCATAGGGGTAGATAACTATGGCTACACCTTC. Amino acids: CASTIGVDNYGYTF.

This clonotype occurred once. CDR3 in amino acids: CASSQRDGGGETQYF. CDR3 DNA: TGCGCCAGCAGCCAGCGAGACGGGGGAGGGGAGACCCAGTACTTC. This chain connects TRBV4-1 to TRBJ2-5; TRBD2 matches 7 bases. V gave up 3 bases and J gave up 5 bases; unmatched junction bases: 9. Germline loops: CDR1 MGHRA, CDR2 YSYEKL. This CDR3 is 15 amino acids long.

This clonotype has only a few counts. J is TRBJ2-5 and V is TRBV9; TRBD2 agrees at 8 bases. V lost 0 bases, J lost 1 base, and 5 bases stayed unmatched. This CDR3 is 16 amino acids long. Germline CDR1 SGDLS, CDR2 YYNGEE. Written as DNA, the CDR3 is TGTGCCAGCAGCGTAGGTAACGGGGGGGGCCAAGAGACCCAGTACTTC. Translating gives CASSVGNGGGQETQYF.

This clonotype was found a few times. This chain uses TRBV6-6 with TRBJ2-6; D not resolved. The germline V gene has CDR1 MNHNY and CDR2 SVGAGI (reference sequence). The germline V and J ends were trimmed by 2 bases and 4 bases, with 6 bases remaining between them. The length of the CDR3 is 14 residues. In nucleotides, the CDR3 is TGTGCCAGCAGTTACGGGGTCGGGGCCAACGTCCTGACTTTC. It codes for CASSYGVGANVLTF.

The gene calls are TRBV6-2 or TRBV6-3 and TRBJ2-3; maybe TRBD2 (6 bases). The CDR3 runs to 15 residues. Trimming took 7 bases from V and 3 from J, leaving 17 bases between them. Germline loops: CDR1 MNHEY, CDR2 SVGEGT. CDR3 sequence: CASTRRVSGTDTQYF. The CDR3 region has the DNA TGTGCCAGCACCCGCAGGGTGAGCGGGACAGATACGCAGTATTTT.

In this sample, this clonotype turned up a few times. DNA of the CDR3: TGTGCCAGCAGTTACTCGACCTTGGGGACACCCTACGAGCAGTACGTC. This codes for CASSYSTLGTPYEQYV. The V call is TRBV6-2 or TRBV6-3, the J call TRBJ2-7; perhaps TRBD1 as D (6 bases). Germline V gives CDR1 MNHEY, CDR2 SVGEGT. The CDR3 consists of 16 residues. V lost 0 bases and J 2 bases, leaving 14 bases between the germline ends.

The rearrangement joins TRBV5-1 to TRBJ2-5; possible D gene TRBD2, 7 bases. Between the trimmed V and J ends, which lost 4 bases and 4 bases, there was a span of 17 bases. Per the germline V gene, CDR1 is SGHRS and CDR2 is YFSETQ. The CDR3 length is 15 residues. CDR3 DNA sequence: TGCGCCAGCAGCCCTTGGGGGGGGGGCCCAGAGACCCAGTACTTC. Protein sequence: CASSPWGGGPETQYF.

This clonotype was seen more than once but under ten times. This chain connects TRBV29-1 to TRBJ1-5; 7 nucleotides line up with TRBD1. J was trimmed by 8 bases and V by 0 bases; bases with no gene match: 7. In germline, CDR1 is SQVTM, CDR2 ANQGSEA. This CDR3 is built from 14 residues. The CDR3 loop reads CSVEDGSGGEPQHF. As DNA, the CDR3 is TGCAGCGTTGAAGATGGGTCAGGGGGGGAGCCCCAGCATTTT.

This clonotype was seen repeatedly, ten times or more. V gene TRBV7-9 combines with J gene TRBJ2-1, with 8 bases that match TRBD2. V lost 6 bases to trimming and J lost 4 bases; unmatched junction nucleotides: 8. The CDR3 length is 15 residues. Per germline, CDR1 SEHNR and CDR2 FQNEAQ (reference sequence). CDR3 DNA: TGTGCCAGCAGTTATCCCGGGACTAGTTACAATGAGCAGTTCTTC. Protein: CASSYPGTSYNEQFF. Full variable domain (outside the CDR3, taken from reference TRBV7-9 and TRBJ2-1): DTGVSQNPRHKITKRGQNVTFRCDPISEHNRLYWYRQTLGQGPEFLTYFQNEAQLEKSRLLSDRFSAERPKGSFSTLEIQRTEQGDSAMYLCASSYPGTSYNEQFFGPGTRLTVL.

The chain combines TRBV4-1 with TRBJ1-5; D unclear. Trimming removed 0 bases from V and 0 bases from J, with 9 bases in between. Germline CDR1 and CDR2: MGHRA and YSYEKL. The CDR3 is 16 amino acids. DNA for the CDR3: TGCGCCAGCAGCCAAGATAGTCCCTATAGCAATCAGCCCCAGCATTTT. Translating gives CASSQDSPYSNQPQHF.

The chain has TRBV7-2 and TRBJ2-2; TRBD2 is a possible D gene (7 bases). This CDR3 spans 14 amino acids. Trimming removed 9 bases at V and 5 bases at J, with 16 bases between. Per germline, CDR1 SGHTA and CDR2 FQGNSA. CDR3 region: CAREGGRETGELFF. DNA of the CDR3: TGTGCCAGGGAGGGGGGGCGCGAGACCGGGGAGCTGTTTTTT. The variable domain in full, with the rest retrieved from reference TRBV7-2 and TRBJ2-2, is GAGVSQSPSNKVTEKGKDVELRCDPISGHTALYWYRQSLGQGLEFLIYFQGNSAPDKSGLPSDRFSAERTGGSVSTLTIQRTQQEDSAVYLCAREGGRETGELFFGEGSRLTVL.

This clonotype was counted a few times. The V and J genes are TRBV12-3 or TRBV12-4 and TRBJ1-1; 10 positions match TRBD1. The junction had 7 bases not matched to a gene; V was cut back by 1 base and J by 11 bases. The CDR3 contains 14 residues. The CDR3 protein is CASSLVGQGPNAFF. The CDR3 nucleotides read TGTGCCAGCAGTTTAGTGGGACAGGGGCCTAACGCTTTCTTT.

The rearrangement links TRBV4-1 to TRBJ2-7; 9 positions agree with TRBD2. V dropped 2 bases and J dropped 2; count of bases not matched to a gene: 7. Germline-derived CDR1 and CDR2 are MGHRA and YSYEKL. This CDR3 region has 16 residues. Here the CDR3 reads CASSQRTGGGAYEQYF. The CDR3 nucleotides read TGCGCCAGCAGCCAACGGACTGGCGGGGGGGCCTACGAGCAGTACTTC.

The chain joins TRBV6-5 to TRBJ2-7; TRBD1 agrees at 9 bases. The ends lost 6 bases at V and 6 bases at J; junction bases unmatched: 6. Looked up from germline, CDR1 is MNHEY and CDR2 is SVGAGI. The CDR3 has 13 residues. Here the CDR3 DNA reads TGTGCCAGCAGGGGACAGGGTCTACGCGAGCAGTACTTC. Amino acids: CASRGQGLREQYF.

The chain employs TRBV21-1 and TRBJ2-7; the listed D gene, TRBD1, was not tested against the DNA. TRBV21-1 represents a pseudogene. The CDR3 has 12 residues. The CDR3 is CASSKTGNEQYV. The CDR3 DNA sequence: TGTGCCAGCAGCAAGACAGGGAACGAGCAGTACGTC.

The rearrangement joins TRBV12-3 or TRBV12-4 to TRBJ2-2, with D perhaps TRBD1 or TRBD2 (6 bases each). The CDR3 sequence is 17 residues long. The ends were cut back, 2 bases at V and 1 base at J, with 14 bases in the middle. The CDR3 DNA sequence: TGTGCCAGCAGTTTAAGTTGGGGGGCCCAGAACACCGGGGAGCTGTTTTTT. It is translated as CASSLSWGAQNTGELFF.

This clonotype was observed a handful of times. The DNA of the CDR3 is TGTGCCAGCAGCGTCGGGGGGCGACCTGGAAACACCATATATTTT. Residues: CASSVGGRPGNTIYF. The chain joins TRBV9 to TRBJ1-3, with D perhaps TRBD1 (6 bases). Germline CDR1 is SGDLS and CDR2 is YYNGEE. This CDR3 region has 15 residues. Trimming cost V 2 bases and J 2 bases, with 11 bases left between them. Drawing the rest from reference TRBV9 and TRBJ1-3, the complete variable domain is DSGVTQTPKHLITATGQRVTLRCSPRSGDLSVYWYQQSLDQGLQFLIQYYNGEERAKGNILERFSAQQFPDLHSELNLSSLELGDSALYFCASSVGGRPGNTIYFGEGSWLTVV.

The chain combines TRBV5-4 with TRBJ2-3; unclear D gene. The CDR3 contains 12 residues. Germline V gene lookup returns CDR1 SGHNT and CDR2 YYREEE (reference sequence). V gave up 5 bases and J gave up 3 bases, with 7 bases separating them. The CDR3: CASRSGTDTQYF. CDR3 in DNA: TGTGCCAGCAGATCCGGTACAGATACGCAGTATTTT.